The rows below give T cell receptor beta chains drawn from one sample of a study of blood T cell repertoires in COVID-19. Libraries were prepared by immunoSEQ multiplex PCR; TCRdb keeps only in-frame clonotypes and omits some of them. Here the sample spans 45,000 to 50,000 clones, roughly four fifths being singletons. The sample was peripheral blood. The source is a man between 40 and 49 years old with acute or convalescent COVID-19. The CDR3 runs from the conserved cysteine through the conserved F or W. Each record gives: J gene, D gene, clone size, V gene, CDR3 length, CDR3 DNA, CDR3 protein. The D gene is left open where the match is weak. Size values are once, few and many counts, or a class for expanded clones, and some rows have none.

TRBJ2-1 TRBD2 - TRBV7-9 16 TGTGCCAGCAGCTTAGCCCCCGGGACTAGCTGTGATGAGCAGTTCTTC CASSLAPGTSCDEQFF
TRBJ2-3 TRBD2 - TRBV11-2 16 TGTGCCAGCAGCTTGGACCCGAGACTAGCGTCGGATACGCAGTATTTT CASSLDPRLASDTQYF
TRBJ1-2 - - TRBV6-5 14 TGTGCCAGCAGTCTACAGCCCGCTAACTATGGCTACACCTTC CASSLQPANYGYTF
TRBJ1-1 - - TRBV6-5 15 TGTGCCAGCAGTCCGACGAGCAGGGTTGGCACTGAAGCTTTCTTT CASSPTSRVGTEAFF
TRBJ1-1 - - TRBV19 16 TGTGCCAGTAGTCTTATATTCGGGGGGCAGGACACTGAAGCTTTCTTT CASSLIFGGQDTEAFF
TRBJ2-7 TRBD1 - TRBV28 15 TGTGCCAGCAGTTCCCCGGGACAGGGGAGCGGCGAGCAGTACTTC CASSSPGQGSGEQYF
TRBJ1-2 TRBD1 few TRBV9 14 TGTGCCAGCAGCTTCCAGGGGGGTAACTATGGCTACACCTTC CASSFQGGNYGYTF
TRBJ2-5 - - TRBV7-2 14 TGTGCCAGCACCAAAACCCGAGGTCGAGAGACCCAGTACTTC CASTKTRGRETQYF
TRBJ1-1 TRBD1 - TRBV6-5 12 TGTGCCAGCAGACAGGACAGGGCTGAAGCTTTCTTT CASRQDRAEAFF
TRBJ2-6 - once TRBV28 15 TGTGCCAGCAGTTTCTCGGGGTCTGGGGCCAACGTCCTGACTTTC CASSFSGSGANVLTF
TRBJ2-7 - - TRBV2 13 TGTGCCAGCAGCGGCGGGGAGAGGGCCGAGCAGTACTTC CASSGGERAEQYF
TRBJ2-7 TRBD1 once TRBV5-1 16 TGCGCCAGCAGCTTGGGCCCCGGGACAGGGTATAACGAGCAGTACTTC CASSLGPGTGYNEQYF
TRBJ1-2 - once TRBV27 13 TGTGCCAGCAGTTCCCAGGGAATGAGTGGCTACACCTTC CASSSQGMSGYTF
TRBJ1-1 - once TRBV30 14 TGTGCCTGGTCAAAGGGGCCCGGGTTCGCTGAAGCTTTCTTT CAWSKGPGFAEAFF
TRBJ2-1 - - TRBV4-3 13 TGCGCCAGCAGCCAAGATGTCGGGTATGAGCAGTTCTTC CASSQDVGYEQFF
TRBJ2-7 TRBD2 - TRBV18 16 TGTGCCAGCTCACCAGGCGCTAGCGGGGGAACCTACGAGCAGTACTTC CASSPGASGGTYEQYF
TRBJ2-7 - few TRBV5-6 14 TGTGCCAGCAGCCCGGGACTGCACCACTACGAGCAGTACTTC CASSPGLHHYEQYF
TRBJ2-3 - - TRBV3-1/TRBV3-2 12 TGTGCCAGCAGCTTCGGGTCAGATACGCAGTATTTT CASSFGSDTQYF
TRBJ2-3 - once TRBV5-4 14 TGTGCCAGCAGCTTCCCGGGAGACACAGATACGCAGTATTTT CASSFPGDTDTQYF
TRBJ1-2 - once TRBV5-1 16 TGCGCCAGCAGCTTGGGAGGGACATCCTTGACGGGGGGCTACACCTTC CASSLGGTSLTGGYTF
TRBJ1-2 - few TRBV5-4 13 TGTGCCAGCAGCCGGACAGACAACTATGGCTACACCTTC CASSRTDNYGYTF
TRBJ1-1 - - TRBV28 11 TGTGCCAGCTATCTGACAGGCGAAGCTTTCTTT CASYLTGEAFF
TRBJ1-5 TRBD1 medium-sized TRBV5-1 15 TGCGCCAGCAGCTTTGATGGGGACAGGTATCAGCCCCAGCATTTT CASSFDGDRYQPQHF
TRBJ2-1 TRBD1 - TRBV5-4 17 TGTGCCAGCAGCCCAGACACAGGGACAGGGGGATTGAATGAGCAGTTCTTC CASSPDTGTGGLNEQFF
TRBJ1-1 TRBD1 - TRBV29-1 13 TGCAGCGCTCAGGGGGCATTGGGTACTGAAGCTTTCTTT CSAQGALGTEAFF
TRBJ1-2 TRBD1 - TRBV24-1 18 TGTGCCACCAGTGATCCGACAGGGTCAAGATTACCTAACTATGGCTACACCTTC CATSDPTGSRLPNYGYTF
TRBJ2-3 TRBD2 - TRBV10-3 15 TGTGCCATCAGTGTAGCGGGGGGGCAAATAGATACGCAGTATTTT CAISVAGGQIDTQYF
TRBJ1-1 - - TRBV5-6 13 TGTGCCAGCACCCCCCAGACCGGACTGGGAAGCGCATTT CASTPQTGLGSAF
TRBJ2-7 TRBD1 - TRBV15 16 TGTGCCACCAGCGAAAACCTTGGGACAGGAATCTACGAGCAGTACTTC CATSENLGTGIYEQYF
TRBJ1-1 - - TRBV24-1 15 TGTGCCACCAGTGATTCAGGGGAGGGGAACACTGAAGCTTTCTTT CATSDSGEGNTEAFF
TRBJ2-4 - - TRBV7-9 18 TGTGCCAGCAGCTTAAGTTTTTCCGCGGGGTTAATGAAAAACATTCAGTACTTC CASSLSFSAGLMKNIQYF
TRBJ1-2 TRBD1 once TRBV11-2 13 TGTGCCAGCCGTAGCCTCACGGGGGACAGGTCCACCTTC CASRSLTGDRSTF
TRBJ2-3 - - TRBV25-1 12 TGTGCCAGCTCCCGTGGCACAGATACGCAGTATTTT CASSRGTDTQYF
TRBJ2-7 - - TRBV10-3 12 TGTGCCATCAGTGAGTCTAACTACGAGCAGTACTTC CAISESNYEQYF
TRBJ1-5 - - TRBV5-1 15 TGCGCCAGCAGCTTGGGGACAGATAGCAATCAGCCCCAGCATTTT CASSLGTDSNQPQHF
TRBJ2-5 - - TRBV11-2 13 TGTGCCAGCAGCTTAGATCGGCTGGGGCCGTTGGACTTC CASSLDRLGPLDF
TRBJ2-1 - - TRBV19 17 TGTGCCAGTAGTATCGGGTTCGGAGGTGGGCCTAGAAATGAGCAGTTCTTC CASSIGFGGGPRNEQFF
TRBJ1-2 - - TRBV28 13 TGTGCCAGCAGTTCTGCAGACAGCTATGGCTACACCTTC CASSSADSYGYTF
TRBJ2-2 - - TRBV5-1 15 TGCGCCAGCAGCTTGGCGCAGGGAAAGGCCGGGGAGCTGTTTTTT CASSLAQGKAGELFF
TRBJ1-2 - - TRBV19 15 TGTGCCAGTAGTATAGTGGGCCAAAGGGGCTATGGCTACACCTTC CASSIVGQRGYGYTF
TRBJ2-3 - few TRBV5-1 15 TGCGCCAGCAGCTCCCAGGGGGGTATCTCAGATACGCAGTATTTT CASSSQGGISDTQYF
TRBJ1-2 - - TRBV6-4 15 TGTGCCAGCAGTGACTCGTTGACAGGTCGTAATGGCTACACCTTC CASSDSLTGRNGYTF
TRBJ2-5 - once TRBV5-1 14 TGCGCCAGCAGCTCAGGACAGCAGCAAGAGACCCAGTACTTC CASSSGQQQETQYF
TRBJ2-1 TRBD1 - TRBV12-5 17 TGTGCTAGTGGTTCCCACCCGAGACAGGGGGCTAACAATGAGCAGTTCTTC CASGSHPRQGANNEQFF
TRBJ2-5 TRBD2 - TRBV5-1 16 TGCGCCAGCAGTAAGGGGTGGCTAGCGGGGGAAGAGACCCAGTACTTC CASSKGWLAGEETQYF
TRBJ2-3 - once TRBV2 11 TGTGCCAGCAGGGCCACAGATACGCAGTATTTT CASRATDTQYF
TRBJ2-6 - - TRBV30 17 TGTGCCTGGAGTGTGGGGGCCCCCTACTCTGGGGCCAACGTCCTGACTTTC CAWSVGAPYSGANVLTF
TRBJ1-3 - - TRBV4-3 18 TGCGCCAGCAGCCAAGAATTGTCCGTTCGGGGCTCTGGAAACACCATATATTTT CASSQELSVRGSGNTIYF
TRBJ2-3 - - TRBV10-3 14 TGTGCCATCACCTCGGGAGTACCCGGGGATACGCAGTATTTT CAITSGVPGDTQYF
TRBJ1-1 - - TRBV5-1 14 TGCGCCAGCAGCCTTCAGGATTCGAACACTGAAGCTTTCTTT CASSLQDSNTEAFF
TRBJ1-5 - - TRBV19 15 TGTGCCAGTAGTAGAAAGGGGGATTCGGATCAGCCCCAGCATTTT CASSRKGDSDQPQHF
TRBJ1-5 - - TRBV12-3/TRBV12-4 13 TGTGCCAGCACCTCCGGTAAAAATCAGCCCCAGCATTTT CASTSGKNQPQHF
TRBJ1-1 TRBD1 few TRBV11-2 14 TGTGCCAGCAGCCGGACAGGAATGAACACTGAAGCTTTCTTT CASSRTGMNTEAFF
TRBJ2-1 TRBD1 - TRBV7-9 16 TGTGCCAGCAGCTTAATAGTACAGGGGTCCTACAATGAGCAGTTCTTC CASSLIVQGSYNEQFF
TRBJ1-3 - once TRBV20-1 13 TGCAGTGCTAGTGCCAGCTCTGGAAACACCATATATTTT CSASASSGNTIYF
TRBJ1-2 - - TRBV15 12 TGTGCCACCAGCAGAGATCGGGGTGGCTACACCTTC CATSRDRGGYTF